The 9 T cell receptor beta chains reported below all come from one sample, sequenced in a study of TIL therapy for anti-PD-1-resistant metastatic lung cancer. Specified time point: pre-treatment sample, taken before nivolumab and TIL therapy. This was the immunoSEQ v3 assay. The protocol was immunoSEQ multiplex PCR, while the TCRdb copy is restricted to in-frame clones and leaves out a portion. The profile shows approximately 60,000 clones, roughly 77% of them singletons. Sequencing used blood, obtained at baseline. The receptor source for this set is a person between 25 and 79 years old with non-small cell lung cancer.

V is TRBV27 and J is TRBJ2-1; 7 bases fit TRBD2. The V gene's germline CDR1 is MNHEY and CDR2 SMNVEV (reference sequence). The trim removed 2 bases at V and 7 bases at J, leaving 14 bases unmatched. The CDR3 runs 17 residues. The CDR3 coding sequence is TGTGCCAGCAGTTTAAATCCGGCGGGAGTCACTTTTAATGAGCAGTTCTTC. Amino acid sequence: CASSLNPAGVTFNEQFF.

The rearrangement links TRBV7-9 to TRBJ2-1, with 9 bases matching TRBD2. This CDR3 contains 15 residues. After removal of 5 bases from V and 5 bases from J, the junction contained 7 bases not matched to a gene. Germline V gene sequence: CDR1 SEHNR, CDR2 FQNEAQ (reference sequence). The CDR3 here is CASSLTSGTNNEQFF. The DNA of the CDR3 is TGTGCCAGCAGCCTGACTAGCGGAACAAACAATGAGCAGTTCTTC.

This chain joins TRBV2 and TRBJ1-5; D remains ambiguous. Germline values: CDR1 SNHLY, CDR2 FYNNEI. This CDR3 region has 12 residues. V dropped 5 bases and J dropped 0 bases, with 2 bases sitting between them. The CDR3: CASSYSNQPQHF. The CDR3 nucleotides are TGTGCCAGCAGTTATAGCAATCAGCCCCAGCATTTT.

The chain couples TRBV28 to TRBJ1-5; 7 bases are a match to TRBD1. CDR3 length: 13 amino acids. Trimming removed 8 bases from V and 6 bases from J; junction bases left unmatched: 7. Germline lookup yields CDR1 MDHEN and CDR2 SYDVKM. CDR3 sequence reads: CASGLGQLQPQHF. Here the CDR3 DNA reads TGTGCCAGCGGTCTGGGACAGCTTCAGCCCCAGCATTTT.

V is TRBV27 and J is TRBJ1-2; TRBD1 agrees at 7 bases. Trimming at V came to 6 bases and at J to 2 bases, leaving 9 bases not matched to a gene. CDR3 length: 15 residues. CDR1 is MNHEY and CDR2 is SMNVEV in the germline V gene (reference sequence). The CDR3 DNA sequence: TGTGCCAGCAGGCCGGGGCGACAGGGAAACTATGGCTACACCTTC. Translated, it gives CASRPGRQGNYGYTF.

DNA of the CDR3: TGTGCCAGCAGTTACGGAAGGGACACCGGGGAGCTGTTTTTT. It codes for CASSYGRDTGELFF. The chain uses TRBV6-5 and TRBJ2-2; the D is unclear. Germline-derived CDR1 and CDR2 are MNHEY and SVGAGI. The CDR3 loop spans 14 amino acids. V was cut by 2 bases and J by 3 bases, with 7 bases left in between.

The rearrangement uses TRBV7-2 and TRBJ1-6; D gene ambiguous. The CDR3 covers 12 residues. Trimming pared 2 bases from V and 11 bases from J, leaving 7 bases between. The V gene's germline CDR1 is SGHTA and CDR2 FQGNSA. The CDR3 region has the DNA TGTGCCAGCAGCTTAACAAGTGCACCCCTCCACTTT. Encoded protein: CASSLTSAPLHF.

The CDR3 sequence: CASSLSSLRFF. CDR3 bases: TGTGCCAGCAGTTTAAGTAGTCTGCGGTTCTTC. The V call is TRBV12-3 or TRBV12-4, the J call TRBJ2-1; D not certain. Trimming left V 2 bases short and J 15 bases short, with 11 bases between. The CDR3 runs 11 residues.

This chain uses TRBV28 with TRBJ2-2, with D possibly TRBD2 on 7 matching bases. Germline-derived CDR1 and CDR2 are MDHEN and SYDVKM. V lost 6 bases, J lost 2 bases, and 13 bases lay in between. The CDR3 is made up of 15 amino acids. The chain's CDR3 is CASRRGGANTGELFF. The DNA of the CDR3 is TGTGCCAGCAGGCGAGGGGGGGCTAACACCGGGGAGCTGTTTTTT.